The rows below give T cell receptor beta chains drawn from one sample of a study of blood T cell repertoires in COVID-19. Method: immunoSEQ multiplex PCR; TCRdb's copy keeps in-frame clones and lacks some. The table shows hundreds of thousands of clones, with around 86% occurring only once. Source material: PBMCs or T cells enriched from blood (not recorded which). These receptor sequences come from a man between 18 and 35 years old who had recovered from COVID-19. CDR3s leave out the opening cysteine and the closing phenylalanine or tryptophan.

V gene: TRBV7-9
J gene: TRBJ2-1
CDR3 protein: ASSLPGKAGARNEQF

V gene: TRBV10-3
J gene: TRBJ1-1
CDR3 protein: ASHQGQRNTEAF

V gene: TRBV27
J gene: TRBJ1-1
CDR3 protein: ASSLNRGLTEAF

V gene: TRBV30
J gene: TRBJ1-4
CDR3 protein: AWSVRQGYEKLF

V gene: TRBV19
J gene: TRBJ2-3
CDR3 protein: ASSPNEAFIDTQY

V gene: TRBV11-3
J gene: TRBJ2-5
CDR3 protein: ASTQNVLQETQY

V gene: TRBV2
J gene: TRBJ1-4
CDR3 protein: ASSPWGRGSGEKLF

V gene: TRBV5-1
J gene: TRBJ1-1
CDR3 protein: ASSLQATEAF

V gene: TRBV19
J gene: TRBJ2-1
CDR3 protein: ASSASGSSYNEQF

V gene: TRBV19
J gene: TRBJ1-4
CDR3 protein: ASTQYGPRGERREKLF

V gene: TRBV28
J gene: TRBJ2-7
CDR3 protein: ASSLYLQPTYEQY

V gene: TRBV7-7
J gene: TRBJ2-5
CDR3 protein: ASSLSGFEETQY

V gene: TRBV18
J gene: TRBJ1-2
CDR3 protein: ASSPSSGGYGYT

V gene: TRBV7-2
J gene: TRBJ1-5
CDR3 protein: ASSSLNTGGQPQH

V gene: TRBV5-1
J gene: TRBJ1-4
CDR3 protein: ASRTGRTSTNEKLF

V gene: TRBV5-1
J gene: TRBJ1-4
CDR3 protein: ASSLVGTAGEKLF

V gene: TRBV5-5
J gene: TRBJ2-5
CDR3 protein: ASSFSGKETQY

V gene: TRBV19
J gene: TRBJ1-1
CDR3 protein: ASRDEGLANTEAF

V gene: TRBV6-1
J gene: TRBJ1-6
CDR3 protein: ASSEHAGTNSPLH

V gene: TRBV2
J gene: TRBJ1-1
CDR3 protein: ATSTGGTEAF

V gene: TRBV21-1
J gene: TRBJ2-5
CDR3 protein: ASSTLSGNDQETQY

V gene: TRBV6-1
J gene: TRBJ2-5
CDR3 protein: ASSGSSGRVGETQY

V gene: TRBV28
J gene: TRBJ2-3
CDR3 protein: ASSLGSPTDTQY

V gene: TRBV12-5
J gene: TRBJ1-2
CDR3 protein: ASGLNRWAAYGYT

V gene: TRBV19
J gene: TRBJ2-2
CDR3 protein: ASRGGTPTTGELF

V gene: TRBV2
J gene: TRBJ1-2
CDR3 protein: ASSPPAPTRYGYT

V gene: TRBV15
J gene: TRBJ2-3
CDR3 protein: ATSEERPHTDTQY

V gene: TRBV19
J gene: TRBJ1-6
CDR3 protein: ASRAELSSYNSPLH

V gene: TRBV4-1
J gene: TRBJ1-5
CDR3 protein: ASSQETGLSNQPQH

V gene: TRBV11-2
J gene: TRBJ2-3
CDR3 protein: ASSDTGGASTETDTQY

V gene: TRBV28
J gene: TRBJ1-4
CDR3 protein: ATGGGEEKLF

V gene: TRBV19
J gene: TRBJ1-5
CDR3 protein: ASSIAGWGNQPQH

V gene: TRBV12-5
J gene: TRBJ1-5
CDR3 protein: ASGNQGSNQPQH

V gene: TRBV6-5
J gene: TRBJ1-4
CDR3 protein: ASRRTQGSNEKLF

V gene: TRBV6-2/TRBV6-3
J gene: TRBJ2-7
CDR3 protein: ASSSHSGSFYYEQY

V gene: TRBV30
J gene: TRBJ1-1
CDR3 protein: AWSFSTEAF

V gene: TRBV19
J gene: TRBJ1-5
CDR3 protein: ASSNRTGRNQPQH

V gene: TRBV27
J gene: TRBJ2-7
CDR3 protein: ASSLAGDFLYEQY

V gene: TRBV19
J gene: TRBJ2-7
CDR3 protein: ASSIGDTSAEQY

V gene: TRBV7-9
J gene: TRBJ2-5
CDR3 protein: ASSLGTNQQETQY